This TCR beta chain was recorded in a study of early T cells in non-severe SARS-CoV-2 infection. TCRdb itself ran the 5' RACE reads through MiXCR, one entry per CDR3 protein. The repertoire includes tens of thousands of distinct CDR3 sequences, about 14% of them detected once, and about 3% sits in the top ten. This receptor was taken from an adult who was a healthcare worker with PCR-confirmed SARS-CoV-2 infection or an uninfected control (not recorded which). Input material: whole blood.

CDR3 nucleotides: TGTGCCAGCAGCTCGACGGTCGAGTACGAGCAGTACTTC. This codes for CASSSTVEYEQYF. The rearrangement uses TRBV11-3 and TRBJ2-7, with D uncertain. There are 13 residues in the CDR3. Germline CDR1 SGHNT, CDR2 YENEEA. V dropped 4 bases and J dropped 4 bases, with 11 bases sitting between them.